The clone carrying this TCR beta chain was observed a few times. The antigen is not known. As to time point: newly diagnosed GD, antithyroid drugs for less than 3 months. There was RNA extracted from PBMCs, and the TCR library was made from it. In building TCR beta libraries, iRepertoire HTBI primers were used together with Arm-PCR of CDR3 regions. TCRdb reanalysed the multiplex PCR reads using MiXCR and keeps one entry per CDR3 protein. Of roughly 560,000 distinct CDR3 sequences detected, approximately 12% appear once; the ten largest clones hold 7.5% to 9%. The entry originates in a study of regulatory T cells in long-lasting Graves disease. Study findings and constraints: Those with persistent disease had in common more public clonotypes (roughly 3,000) than new patients (around 910).

Germline CDR1 reads MNHNS; CDR2 reads SASEGT. V lost 6 bases to trimming and J lost 10 bases, with 21 bases between them. This CDR3 has 14 residues. Separately, the same data were catalogued under a study of T cells in Graves' hyperthyroidism and ophthalmopathy. As that study records: A set of HTBI primers served as the primers for a first-round RT-PCR of the TCR CDR3.

The source was peripheral blood mononuclear cells (PBMCs), collected at new diagnosis, from a patient treated with antithyroid drugs. This chain uses TRBV6-1 with TRBJ1-1; D may be TRBD1 (6 bases). The receptor was isolated from a woman younger than 45 with Graves disease. The CDR3 region has the DNA TGTGCCAGCAGCCAAAGGGAACACAGGGACGGAGCTTTCTTT. Protein: CASSQREHRDGAFF.